Shown below are 11 T cell receptor beta chains from a single sample sequenced in a study of shared clonotypes between healthy human individuals. Clones were read by immunoSEQ multiplex PCR, and TCRdb kept only the in-frame ones, dropping some. The table shows under 1 million clones, with about 91% occurring only once. CD45RO negativity and positive selection for CCR7 defined naive CD8 cells, a population that excluded terminally differentiated effector memory CD45RA+ cells. Source material: naive CD8+ T cells sorted from blood. The receptors derive from a man under 40 in good health.

This chain joins TRBV28 and TRBJ2-2, with TRBD1 matching over 7 bases. Germline V gives CDR1 MDHEN, CDR2 SYDVKM. The CDR3 sequence is 15 residues long. V gave up 4 bases and J gave up 0 bases; unmatched junction bases: 2. CDR3: CASSSGTANTGELFF. In DNA form, the CDR3 reads TGTGCCAGCAGTTCCGGGACAGCGAACACCGGGGAGCTGTTTTTT.

The V gene is TRBV2, the J gene TRBJ2-7, with unresolved D. Trimming pared 0 bases from V and 2 bases from J, leaving 5 bases between. CDR3 length: 13 amino acids. Germline values: CDR1 SNHLY, CDR2 FYNNEI. In DNA form, the CDR3 reads TGTGCCAGCAGTGAAGCGACGGCCTACGAGCAGTACTTC. This codes for CASSEATAYEQYF.

The chain employs TRBV20-1 and TRBJ1-3; 7 bases line up with TRBD1. This CDR3 is 11 amino acids long. The trim removed 7 bases at V and 14 bases at J, leaving 11 bases unmatched. The germline gives CDR1 DFQATT, CDR2 SNEGSKA (reference sequence). In DNA, the CDR3 is TGCAGTGTTAGGGGGCCCGGGGACCTATATTTT. Amino acids: CSVRGPGDLYF.

In its sample, this clone was seen once. The chain joins TRBV27 to TRBJ1-5; 8 bases fit TRBD1. From germline, CDR1 is MNHEY and CDR2 SMNVEV (reference sequence). This CDR3 is 15 amino acids long. The ends lost 5 bases at V and 4 bases at J; junction bases unmatched: 7. CDR3 nucleotide sequence: TGTGCCAGCAGTCCCCAGGGGGCGAAGAATCAGCCCCAGCATTTT. Translation: CASSPQGAKNQPQHF.

The chain has TRBV6-1 and TRBJ2-7; the D gene is possibly TRBD1 (5 bases). The V gene's germline CDR1 is MNHNS and CDR2 SASEGT. The CDR3 is 13 residues long. The V end lost 2 bases, the J end lost 2 bases, and 7 bases lay between the germline ends. The CDR3 spells CASSEQGPYEQYF. CDR3 in DNA: TGTGCCAGCAGTGAACAGGGCCCCTACGAGCAGTACTTC.

V is TRBV5-5 and J is TRBJ2-5; TRBD2 matches at 16 bases. The CDR3 covers 16 residues. V shed 4 bases, J shed 4 bases, and the junction held 4 bases outside the gene matches. CDR1 and CDR2 from the germline V gene are SGHKS and YYEKEE (reference sequence). The CDR3 nucleotides are TGTGCCAGCAGCCCGGGACTAGCGGGAGGGTTAGAGACCCAGTACTTC. Translation gives CASSPGLAGGLETQYF.

This rearrangement joins TRBV7-9 to TRBJ1-2; D might be TRBD1 (6 bases). CDR1 is SEHNR, CDR2 FQNEAQ, per germline (reference sequence). This CDR3 is 17 amino acids long. Trimming took off 3 bases at V and 2 bases at J, with 19 bases between the two ends. CDR3 in amino acids: CASSFPRRQDPNYGYTF. CDR3 sequence (DNA): TGTGCCAGCAGCTTCCCCAGGAGACAGGACCCGAACTATGGCTACACCTTC.

V usage is TRBV7-9 and J usage is TRBJ1-1, with D unclear. CDR1 and CDR2 from the germline V gene are SEHNR and FQNEAQ (reference sequence). Deletions cut 0 bases from V and 4 bases from J, with 12 bases between. The CDR3 has 15 residues. The CDR3 here is CASSLAAAIFTEAFF. In DNA, the CDR3 is TGTGCCAGCAGCTTAGCAGCGGCCATCTTCACTGAAGCTTTCTTT.

This chain joins TRBV7-8 and TRBJ1-2; D not resolved. V gave up 5 bases and J gave up 1 base, with 14 bases separating them. CDR1 and CDR2 from the germline V gene are SGHVS and FQNEAQ. This CDR3 comprises 15 residues. The CDR3 region has the DNA TGTGCCAGCAGCGCCTCACTGGGTATTAACTATGGCTACACCTTC. It translates to CASSASLGINYGYTF.

The genes are TRBV4-3 and TRBJ2-1; D is undetermined. This CDR3 region has 15 residues. Germline V gene lookup returns CDR1 LGHNA and CDR2 YSLEER. Trimming removed 0 bases from V and 3 bases from J, with 9 bases in between. CDR3 sequence (DNA): TGCGCCAGCAGCCAAGATAGAGGAATCTACAATGAGCAGTTCTTC. The encoded protein is CASSQDRGIYNEQFF.

The chain has TRBV2 and TRBJ2-5; 13 nucleotides match TRBD2. V was pared by 5 bases and J by 0 bases, with 3 bases of the junction left unmatched. The CDR3 is 16 amino acids. Germline V gene sequence: CDR1 SNHLY, CDR2 FYNNEI. The CDR3 nucleotides read TGTGCCAGCAGTACCACTAGCGGGAGGGACCAAGAGACCCAGTACTTC. It translates to CASSTTSGRDQETQYF.